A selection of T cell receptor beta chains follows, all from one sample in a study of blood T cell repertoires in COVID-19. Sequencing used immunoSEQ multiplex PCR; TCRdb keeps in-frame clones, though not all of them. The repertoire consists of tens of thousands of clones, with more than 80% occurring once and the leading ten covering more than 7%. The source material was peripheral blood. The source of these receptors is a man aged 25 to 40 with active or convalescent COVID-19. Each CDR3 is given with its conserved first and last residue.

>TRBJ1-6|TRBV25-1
CASSEYGGSPLHF
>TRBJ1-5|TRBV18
CASSPAGDQPQHF
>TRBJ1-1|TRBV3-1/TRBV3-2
CASSQDRALANTEAFF
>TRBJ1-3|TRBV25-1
CASSEHRAVGNTIYF
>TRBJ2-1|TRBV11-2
CASSPRQKKVEQFF
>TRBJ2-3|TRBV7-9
CASSLTGDADTQYF
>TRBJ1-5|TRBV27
CATRTGGSNQPQHF
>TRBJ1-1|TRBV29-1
CSVEKGAGTEAFF
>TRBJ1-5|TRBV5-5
CASSPWENRADQPQHF
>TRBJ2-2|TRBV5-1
CASSPDWIDRGDTGELFF
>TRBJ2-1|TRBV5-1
CASSLGTDATFIYNEQFF
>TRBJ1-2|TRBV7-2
CASSLTGGPGGYTF
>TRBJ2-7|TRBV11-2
CASSASAGTGIEQYF
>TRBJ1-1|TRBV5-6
CASSSQRPTEAFF
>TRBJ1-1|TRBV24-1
CATSDARGQGGAFF
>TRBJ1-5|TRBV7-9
CASSDMGGQPQHF
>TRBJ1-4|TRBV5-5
CASSFRGTNEKLFF
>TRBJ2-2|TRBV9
CASSVGGLLNTGELFF
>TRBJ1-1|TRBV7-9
CASSLRGEGHTEAFF
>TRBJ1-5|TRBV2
CASRAGGAGNQPQHF
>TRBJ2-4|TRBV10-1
CAPVGAKNIQYF
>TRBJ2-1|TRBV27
CASRPGGGFEQFF
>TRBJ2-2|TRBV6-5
CASSQLLATGELFF
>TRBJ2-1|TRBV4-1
CASSQQTSGGVEQFF
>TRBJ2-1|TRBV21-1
CASSKRVEGDDSYNEQFF
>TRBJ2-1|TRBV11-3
CASSLDRASGYNEQFF
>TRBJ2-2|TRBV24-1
CATRDRARTGELFF
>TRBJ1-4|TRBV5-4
CASSSRQGSNEKLFF
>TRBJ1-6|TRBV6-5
CASSYGQVYNSPLHF
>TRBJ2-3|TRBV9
CASSVLGGPDTQYF
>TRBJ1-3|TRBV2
CASSERTVGNTIYF
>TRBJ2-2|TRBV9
CASSPRGLPNTGELFF
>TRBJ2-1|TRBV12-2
CASRLARGQAYNEQFF
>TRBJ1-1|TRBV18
CASSPSGLDRTEAFF
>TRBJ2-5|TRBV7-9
CASSTGTGTERETQYF
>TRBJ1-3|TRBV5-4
CASSLAVGGFSGNTIYF
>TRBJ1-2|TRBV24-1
CATSDPKQGPSAGYTF
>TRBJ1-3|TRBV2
CASKLQGARGNTIYF
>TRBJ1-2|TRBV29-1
CSVTLGLWDGYTF
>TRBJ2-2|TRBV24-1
CATSDPTSGSIHTGELFF
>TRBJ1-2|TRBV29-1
CSSQSNYGYTF
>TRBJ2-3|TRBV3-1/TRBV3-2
CATTTSGGAADTQYF
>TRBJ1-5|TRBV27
CASSRVTGGPNQPQHF
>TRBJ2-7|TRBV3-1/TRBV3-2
CASSQQSQDTYEQYF
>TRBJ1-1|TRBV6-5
CASATWAGRTTEAFF
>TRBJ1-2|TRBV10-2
CASGGGANYGYTF
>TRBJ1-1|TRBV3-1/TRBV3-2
CASSQGRQGTEAFF
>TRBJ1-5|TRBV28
CASSLQTRGMGNQPQHF